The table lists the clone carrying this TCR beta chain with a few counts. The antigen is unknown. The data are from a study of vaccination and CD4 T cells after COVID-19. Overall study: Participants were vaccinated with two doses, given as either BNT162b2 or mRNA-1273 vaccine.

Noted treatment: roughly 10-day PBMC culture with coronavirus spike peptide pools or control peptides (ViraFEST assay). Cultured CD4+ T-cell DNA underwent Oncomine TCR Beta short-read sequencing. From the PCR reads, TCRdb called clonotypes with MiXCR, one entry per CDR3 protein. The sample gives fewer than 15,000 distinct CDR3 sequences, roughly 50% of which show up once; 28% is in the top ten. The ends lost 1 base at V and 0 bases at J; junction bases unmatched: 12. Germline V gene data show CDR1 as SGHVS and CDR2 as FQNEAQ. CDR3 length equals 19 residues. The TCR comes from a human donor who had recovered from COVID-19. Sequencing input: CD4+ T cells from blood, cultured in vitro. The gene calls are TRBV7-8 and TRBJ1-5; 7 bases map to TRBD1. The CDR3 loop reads CASSLEDRYTVGSNQPQHF. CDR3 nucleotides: TGTGCCAGCAGCTTAGAGGACAGGTATACGGTTGGTAGCAATCAGCCCCAGCATTTT.